The rows below give T cell receptor beta chains drawn from one sample of a study of spatial heterogeneity in lung cancer. TCRdb independently ran MiXCR on the 5' RACE reads; one entry per CDR3 protein. There are more than 6,500 distinct CDR3 sequences in the sample; approximately 4% occur only once, and 20% to 25% lies in the top ten. Here the sequenced sample was normal lung tissue next to the tumor, taken at surgery. The receptor set was obtained from a female donor with early-stage non-small cell lung cancer. The CDR3 runs from the conserved cysteine through the conserved F or W. The order of the fields is J gene, CDR3 length, clone size, V gene, D gene, CDR3 protein, CDR3 DNA. A D gene is named only where the DNA matches it firmly. Some rows have no size entry. The others give once, few or many, or a class for an expanded clone.

j_call: TRBJ1-3
cdr3_length: 16
clone_size: medium-sized
v_call: TRBV10-1
d_call: NA
cdr3_aa: CASSESSGASGNTIYF
cdr3_nt: TGCGCCAGCAGTGAGTCGTCGGGGGCGTCTGGAAACACCATATATTTT

j_call: TRBJ1-1
cdr3_length: 15
clone_size: medium-sized
v_call: TRBV6-1
d_call: TRBD1
cdr3_aa: CASRPWTGMNTEAFF
cdr3_nt: TGTGCCAGCAGACCGTGGACAGGAATGAACACTGAAGCTTTCTTT

j_call: TRBJ1-6
cdr3_length: 18
clone_size: medium-sized
v_call: TRBV20-1
d_call: NA
cdr3_aa: CSAREQGRLSSYNSPLHF
cdr3_nt: TGCAGTGCTAGAGAGCAGGGACGCCTGAGCTCCTATAATTCACCCCTCCACTTT

j_call: TRBJ1-4
cdr3_length: 18
clone_size: medium-sized
v_call: TRBV5-4
d_call: TRBD1
cdr3_aa: CASSSHRDRGLSEEKLFF
cdr3_nt: TGTGCCAGCAGCTCTCACCGGGACAGGGGGCTCTCGGAAGAAAAACTGTTTTTT

j_call: TRBJ1-3
cdr3_length: 17
clone_size: medium-sized
v_call: TRBV5-1
d_call: TRBD1
cdr3_aa: CASSLGQGSLSGNTIYF
cdr3_nt: TGCGCCAGCAGCCTCGGACAGGGAAGCCTCTCTGGAAACACCATATATTTT

j_call: TRBJ1-5
cdr3_length: 14
clone_size: few
v_call: TRBV28
d_call: NA
cdr3_aa: CASKGIYSNQPQHF
cdr3_nt: TGTGCCAGCAAGGGGATTTATAGCAATCAGCCCCAGCATTTT

j_call: TRBJ1-5
cdr3_length: 15
clone_size: many
v_call: TRBV5-1
d_call: TRBD1
cdr3_aa: CASSLTGGGNQPQHF
cdr3_nt: TGCGCCAGCAGCCTGACAGGGGGCGGCAATCAGCCCCAGCATTTT

j_call: TRBJ1-6
cdr3_length: 14
clone_size: medium-sized
v_call: TRBV25-1
d_call: TRBD1
cdr3_aa: CASRTGTGFSPLHF
cdr3_nt: TGTGCCAGCAGGACCGGGACAGGGTTTTCACCCCTCCACTTT

j_call: TRBJ2-1
cdr3_length: 15
clone_size: many
v_call: TRBV24-1
d_call: NA
cdr3_aa: CATSDGGTPDNEQFF
cdr3_nt: TGTGCCACCAGTGATGGGGGGACACCGGACAATGAGCAGTTCTTC

j_call: TRBJ2-5
cdr3_length: 16
clone_size: many
v_call: TRBV4-1
d_call: TRBD2
cdr3_aa: CASSQVPASGEETQYF
cdr3_nt: TGCGCCAGCAGCCAAGTCCCGGCTAGCGGCGAAGAGACCCAGTACTTC

j_call: TRBJ1-1
cdr3_length: 13
clone_size: large
v_call: TRBV7-9
d_call: NA
cdr3_aa: CASPQGDGTEAFF
cdr3_nt: TGTGCCAGCCCACAGGGAGATGGGACTGAAGCTTTCTTT

j_call: TRBJ1-5
cdr3_length: 13
clone_size: many
v_call: TRBV5-4
d_call: NA
cdr3_aa: CASSLRPMDTQHF
cdr3_nt: TGTGCCAGCAGCTTGCGACCAATGGATACGCAGCATTTT

j_call: TRBJ2-3
cdr3_length: 15
clone_size: NA
v_call: TRBV12-3/TRBV12-4
d_call: TRBD2
cdr3_aa: CASSLGTSMTDTQYF
cdr3_nt: TGTGCCAGCAGTTTAGGGACTAGCATGACAGATACGCAGTATTTT

j_call: TRBJ1-1
cdr3_length: 12
clone_size: large
v_call: TRBV29-1
d_call: NA
cdr3_aa: CSAGGFDTEAFF
cdr3_nt: TGCAGCGCCGGGGGGTTCGACACTGAAGCTTTCTTT

j_call: TRBJ2-7
cdr3_length: 14
clone_size: many
v_call: TRBV10-3
d_call: TRBD2
cdr3_aa: CAISESGGVNEQYF
cdr3_nt: TGTGCCATCAGTGAGTCTGGGGGGGTGAACGAGCAGTACTTC

j_call: TRBJ2-1
cdr3_length: 12
clone_size: many
v_call: TRBV20-1
d_call: NA
cdr3_aa: CSAPGRTNEQFF
cdr3_nt: TGCAGTGCTCCCGGGAGAACCAATGAGCAGTTCTTC

j_call: TRBJ2-3
cdr3_length: 15
clone_size: NA
v_call: TRBV6-5
d_call: TRBD2
cdr3_aa: CASFGLAGSTDTQYF
cdr3_nt: TGTGCCAGCTTCGGACTAGCGGGAAGCACAGATACGCAGTATTTT

j_call: TRBJ2-1
cdr3_length: 16
clone_size: medium-sized
v_call: TRBV15
d_call: NA
cdr3_aa: CATSRVAGASYNEQFF
cdr3_nt: TGTGCCACCAGCAGAGTGGCGGGGGCCTCCTACAATGAGCAGTTCTTC

j_call: TRBJ1-5
cdr3_length: 15
clone_size: many
v_call: TRBV7-9
d_call: TRBD1
cdr3_aa: CASSLGTGFNQPQHF
cdr3_nt: TGTGCCAGCAGCTTAGGGACAGGGTTTAATCAGCCCCAGCATTTT

j_call: TRBJ1-1
cdr3_length: 13
clone_size: NA
v_call: TRBV6-5
d_call: TRBD1
cdr3_aa: CASNRGQNTEAFF
cdr3_nt: TGTGCCAGCAACAGGGGGCAGAACACTGAAGCTTTCTTT

j_call: TRBJ2-1
cdr3_length: 14
clone_size: many
v_call: TRBV12-3/TRBV12-4
d_call: NA
cdr3_aa: CASSVMSSDNEQFF
cdr3_nt: TGTGCCAGCAGTGTCATGTCCTCTGACAATGAGCAGTTCTTC

j_call: TRBJ1-5
cdr3_length: 18
clone_size: medium-sized
v_call: TRBV4-1
d_call: TRBD1
cdr3_aa: CASSRAPNRGHSNQPQHF
cdr3_nt: TGCGCCAGCAGTCGTGCCCCCAACAGGGGCCACAGCAATCAGCCCCAGCATTTT

j_call: TRBJ2-2
cdr3_length: 13
clone_size: medium-sized
v_call: TRBV19
d_call: NA
cdr3_aa: CASSIDLSGELFF
cdr3_nt: TGTGCCAGTAGTATAGATCTATCCGGGGAGCTGTTTTTT

j_call: TRBJ2-7
cdr3_length: 14
clone_size: many
v_call: TRBV27
d_call: NA
cdr3_aa: CASTSSMGTYEQYF
cdr3_nt: TGTGCCAGCACCTCCTCGATGGGGACCTACGAGCAGTACTTC

j_call: TRBJ2-1
cdr3_length: 13
clone_size: many
v_call: TRBV2
d_call: NA
cdr3_aa: CASRPGINNEQFF
cdr3_nt: TGTGCCAGCAGGCCCGGGATTAACAATGAGCAGTTCTTC

j_call: TRBJ1-3
cdr3_length: 15
clone_size: few
v_call: TRBV7-9
d_call: NA
cdr3_aa: CASSRLKSSGNTIYF
cdr3_nt: TGTGCCAGCAGCAGACTGAAGTCCTCTGGAAACACCATATATTTT

j_call: TRBJ1-5
cdr3_length: 13
clone_size: many
v_call: TRBV6-5
d_call: NA
cdr3_aa: CASSSVGNQPQHF
cdr3_nt: TGTGCCAGCAGTTCTGTGGGCAATCAGCCCCAGCATTTT

j_call: TRBJ1-6
cdr3_length: 13
clone_size: many
v_call: TRBV30
d_call: TRBD1
cdr3_aa: CAWRGQINSPLHF
cdr3_nt: TGTGCCTGGAGGGGACAGATTAATTCACCCCTCCACTTT

j_call: TRBJ2-7
cdr3_length: 11
clone_size: medium-sized
v_call: TRBV2
d_call: NA
cdr3_aa: CASRQRYEQYF
cdr3_nt: TGTGCCAGCCGACAGCGTTACGAGCAGTACTTC

j_call: TRBJ2-2
cdr3_length: 14
clone_size: many
v_call: TRBV5-1
d_call: NA
cdr3_aa: CASKLGTNTGELFF
cdr3_nt: TGCGCCAGCAAATTAGGCACCAACACCGGGGAGCTGTTTTTT

j_call: TRBJ1-5
cdr3_length: 14
clone_size: many
v_call: TRBV2
d_call: NA
cdr3_aa: CASNLNGDVGPQHF
cdr3_nt: TGTGCCAGCAATCTCAACGGTGATGTTGGGCCCCAGCATTTT

j_call: TRBJ2-1
cdr3_length: 15
clone_size: medium-sized
v_call: TRBV6-5
d_call: NA
cdr3_aa: CASSYQSSSYNEQFF
cdr3_nt: TGTGCCAGCAGTTACCAGTCCAGTTCCTACAATGAGCAGTTCTTC

j_call: TRBJ2-3
cdr3_length: 16
clone_size: medium-sized
v_call: TRBV7-6
d_call: NA
cdr3_aa: CASSRSTGVRTDTQYF
cdr3_nt: TGTGCCAGCAGCCGTTCTACAGGAGTACGAACAGATACGCAGTATTTT

j_call: TRBJ2-5
cdr3_length: 14
clone_size: medium-sized
v_call: TRBV29-1
d_call: NA
cdr3_aa: CSVDVAGVVKTQYF
cdr3_nt: TGCAGCGTTGACGTGGCAGGGGTTGTAAAGACCCAGTACTTC

j_call: TRBJ1-6
cdr3_length: 14
clone_size: many
v_call: TRBV12-3/TRBV12-4
d_call: NA
cdr3_aa: CASSFTALDSPLHF
cdr3_nt: TGTGCCAGCAGTTTTACGGCCCTGGATTCACCCCTCCACTTT

j_call: TRBJ2-7
cdr3_length: 16
clone_size: large
v_call: TRBV29-1
d_call: TRBD1
cdr3_aa: CSVEDLGYRGSYEQYF
cdr3_nt: TGCAGCGTTGAAGACCTAGGGTACAGGGGGTCGTACGAGCAGTACTTC

j_call: TRBJ1-5
cdr3_length: 13
clone_size: NA
v_call: TRBV20-1
d_call: NA
cdr3_aa: CSASKGLGQPRHF
cdr3_nt: TGCAGTGCTAGTAAGGGGCTAGGTCAGCCCCGGCATTTT

j_call: TRBJ2-7
cdr3_length: 12
clone_size: many
v_call: TRBV28
d_call: NA
cdr3_aa: CASSGGIYEQYF
cdr3_nt: TGTGCCAGCAGTGGAGGTATCTACGAGCAGTACTTC

j_call: TRBJ2-1
cdr3_length: 14
clone_size: medium-sized
v_call: TRBV6-5
d_call: TRBD2
cdr3_aa: CASSSSGGGNEQFF
cdr3_nt: TGTGCCAGCAGTTCTAGCGGGGGGGGGAATGAGCAGTTCTTC

j_call: TRBJ2-2
cdr3_length: 16
clone_size: many
v_call: TRBV2
d_call: TRBD1
cdr3_aa: CASSPRTGTNTGELFF
cdr3_nt: TGTGCCAGCAGTCCCAGGACAGGGACGAACACCGGGGAGCTGTTTTTT

j_call: TRBJ2-1
cdr3_length: 13
clone_size: many
v_call: TRBV28
d_call: NA
cdr3_aa: CASSLGGEGEQFF
cdr3_nt: TGTGCCAGCAGTTTAGGAGGGGAAGGTGAGCAGTTCTTC

j_call: TRBJ2-3
cdr3_length: 13
clone_size: medium-sized
v_call: TRBV9
d_call: NA
cdr3_aa: CASSVGGTDTQYF
cdr3_nt: TGTGCCAGCAGCGTAGGGGGCACAGATACGCAGTATTTT

j_call: TRBJ1-6
cdr3_length: 16
clone_size: medium-sized
v_call: TRBV7-2
d_call: NA
cdr3_aa: CASSLDRGSYNSPLHF
cdr3_nt: TGTGCCAGCAGCTTAGACCGAGGCTCCTATAATTCACCCCTCCACTTT

j_call: TRBJ2-1
cdr3_length: 13
clone_size: many
v_call: TRBV20-1
d_call: NA
cdr3_aa: CSARIRLYNEQFF
cdr3_nt: TGCAGTGCTAGAATCCGCCTTTACAATGAGCAGTTCTTC

j_call: TRBJ2-3
cdr3_length: 14
clone_size: many
v_call: TRBV6-2/TRBV6-3
d_call: NA
cdr3_aa: CASSYVAGADTQYF
cdr3_nt: TGTGCCAGCAGTTACGTGGCAGGGGCAGATACGCAGTATTTT

j_call: TRBJ2-2
cdr3_length: 12
clone_size: large
v_call: TRBV9
d_call: NA
cdr3_aa: CASSVYDGELFF
cdr3_nt: TGTGCCAGCAGCGTATATGACGGGGAGCTGTTTTTT